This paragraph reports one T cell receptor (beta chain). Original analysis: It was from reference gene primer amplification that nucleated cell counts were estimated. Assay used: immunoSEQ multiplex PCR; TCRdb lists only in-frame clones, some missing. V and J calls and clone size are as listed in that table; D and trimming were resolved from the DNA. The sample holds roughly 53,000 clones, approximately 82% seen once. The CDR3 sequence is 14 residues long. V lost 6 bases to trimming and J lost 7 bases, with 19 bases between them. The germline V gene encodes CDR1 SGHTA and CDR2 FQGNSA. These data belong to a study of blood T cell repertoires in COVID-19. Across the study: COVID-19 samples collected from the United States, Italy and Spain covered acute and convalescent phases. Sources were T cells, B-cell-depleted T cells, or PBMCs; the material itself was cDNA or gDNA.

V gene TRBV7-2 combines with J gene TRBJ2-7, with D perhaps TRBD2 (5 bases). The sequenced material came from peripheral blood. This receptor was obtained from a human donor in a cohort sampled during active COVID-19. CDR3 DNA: TGTGCCAGCAGTCTAGCATATGCGCCGGGTGAGCAGTACTTC. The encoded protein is CASSLAYAPGEQYF. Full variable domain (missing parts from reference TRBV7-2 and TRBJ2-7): GAGVSQSPSNKVTEKGKDVELRCDPISGHTALYWYRQSLGQGLEFLIYFQGNSAPDKSGLPSDRFSAERTGGSVSTLTIQRTQQEDSAVYLCASSLAYAPGEQYFGPGTRLTVT.